This TCR beta chain was sequenced in a study of early T cells in non-severe SARS-CoV-2 infection. Study details: Sequencing of bulk RNA from unsorted whole blood was done, without chain pairing.

This CDR3 contains 12 residues. Trimming cost V 4 bases and J 8 bases, with 11 bases left between them. Looked up from germline, CDR1 is GTSNPN and CDR2 is SVGIG (reference sequence). Study-wide points: Database matching using VDJdb favored anti-spike CD8 responses, with private and CD4 specificities left missing.

This clonotype was found a few times. Its specificity is unknown. Separate cDNA molecules each had unique molecular identifiers attached to them. Via MiXCR, TCRdb re-called the 5' RACE reads, giving one row per CDR3 protein. The sample has some 64,000 distinct CDR3 sequences; roughly 21% are singletons. Sequencing was performed on whole blood, taken at baseline. The sequence was obtained from an adult who was a healthcare worker with PCR-confirmed SARS-CoV-2 infection or an uninfected control (not recorded which). The V and J genes are TRBV30 and TRBJ1-4; no reliable D call. CDR3 protein: CAWKGGEEKLFF. The DNA of the CDR3 is TGTGCCTGGAAGGGCGGTGAGGAAAAACTGTTTTTT.